The 32 T cell receptor beta chains below come from one sample, sequenced in a study of CD8 T cells in ankylosing spondylitis. General study points: Typical of ankylosing spondylitis blood, it appeared, was a TCR beta motif of roughly eight highly homologous variants.

TCRdb ran MiXCR on the 5' RACE reads and lists one entry per CDR3 protein. The sample lists hundreds of thousands of distinct CDR3 sequences, roughly 15% occurring once. These TCRs' antigens remain unknown. Input material: blood, either unsorted or a sorted T cell fraction (not recorded which). The receptor set was obtained from a male donor with ankylosing spondylitis.

The rearrangement joins TRBV6-5 to TRBJ2-7, with D uncertain. The V gene lost 1 base and the J gene lost 2 bases, with 15 bases spanning the gap. The CDR3 runs to 16 residues. Germline assignment: CDR1 MNHEY and CDR2 SVGAGI. The CDR3 is CASSYFKRSDPYEQYF. CDR3 DNA: TGTGCCAGCAGTTACTTTAAACGGAGCGACCCCTACGAGCAGTACTTC.

The table lists this clonotype with a few counts. The chain is built from TRBV28 and TRBJ2-7; possibly TRBD1 or TRBD2 for D (6 bases each). The CDR3 sequence is 16 residues long. Between the trimmed V and J ends, which lost 4 bases and 1 base, there was a span of 17 bases. Germline V gives CDR1 MDHEN, CDR2 SYDVKM. The CDR3 DNA reads TGTGCCAGCAGTTCCCTTAGGGGGGCACGATCCTACGAGCAGTACTTC. As protein: CASSSLRGARSYEQYF.

J is TRBJ2-3 and V is TRBV5-1; D is ambiguous. This CDR3 spans 16 amino acids. Per germline, CDR1 SGHRS and CDR2 YFSETQ. The V end was cut by 4 bases, the J end by 2 bases, with 17 bases between. In DNA form, the CDR3 reads TGCGCCAGCAGCATGGATGGCAGATCGTCCACAGATACGCAGTATTTT. Translation: CASSMDGRSSTDTQYF. Variable domain in full (rest from reference TRBV5-1 and TRBJ2-3): KAGVTQTPRYLIKTRGQQVTLSCSPISGHRSVSWYQQTPGQGLQFLFEYFSETQRNKGNFPGRFSGRQFSNSRSEMNVSTLELGDSALYLCASSMDGRSSTDTQYFGPGTRLTVL.

The rearrangement links TRBV9 to TRBJ2-1, with 13 positions matching TRBD2. V gave up 3 bases and J gave up 8 bases; unmatched junction bases: 8. The CDR3 is made up of 16 amino acids. Germline CDR1 SGDLS, CDR2 YYNGEE. DNA for the CDR3: TGTGCCAGCAGCGCCACTAGCGGGGGGGCGGTCTATGAGCAGTTCTTC. It yields the protein CASSATSGGAVYEQFF.

This clonotype was observed a few times. The rearrangement uses TRBV12-3 or TRBV12-4 and TRBJ2-3; 9 bases map to TRBD1. The CDR3 is 16 residues long. V lost 3 bases, J lost 2 bases, and 6 bases stayed unmatched. The chain's CDR3 is CASSLEDRGYTDTQYF. The CDR3 nucleotides read TGTGCCAGCAGTTTGGAGGACAGGGGATACACAGATACGCAGTATTTT.

The chain links TRBV2 to TRBJ1-5; 9 nucleotides agree with TRBD1. There are 14 residues in the CDR3. The V and J ends lost 3 bases and 7 bases, in that order; junction bases with no gene match: 4. Germline lookup yields CDR1 SNHLY and CDR2 FYNNEI. The CDR3 loop is CASSEGQGMQPQHF. The CDR3 nucleotides read TGTGCCAGCAGTGAGGGACAGGGTATGCAGCCCCAGCATTTT.

In this sample, this clonotype turned up many times. V and J are TRBV5-1 and TRBJ2-3; D unresolved. Trimming removed 2 bases from V and 0 bases from J, with 16 bases in between. The V gene's germline CDR1 is SGHRS and CDR2 YFSETQ. CDR3 length: 17 amino acids. The CDR3 nucleotides read TGCGCCAGCAGCTTTCAGGTCAGGACGTCGAGCACAGATACGCAGTATTTT. As protein: CASSFQVRTSSTDTQYF.

This clonotype was detected many times. The V and J genes are TRBV5-1 and TRBJ1-1; 9 nucleotides align to TRBD1. The CDR3 is 18 residues long. Germline V gives CDR1 SGHRS, CDR2 YFSETQ. V lost 7 bases to trimming and J lost 0 bases; unmatched junction nucleotides: 16. The CDR3 is CASASHSGTGTMNTEAFF. CDR3 sequence (DNA): TGCGCCAGCGCATCACACTCCGGGACAGGGACTATGAACACTGAAGCTTTCTTT.

This clonotype has only a few counts. The CDR3 DNA follows: TGCAGTGCAGGCAGGCAGGGCGGTGAAGCTTTCTTT. Its protein is CSAGRQGGEAFF. The chain links TRBV20-1 to TRBJ1-1, with D tentatively TRBD1 (5 bases). This CDR3 spans 12 amino acids. V was trimmed by 6 bases and J by 7 bases, leaving 15 bases between them. Per germline, CDR1 DFQATT and CDR2 SNEGSKA (reference sequence).

In the case of this clonotype: At one end, the junction sequence differs from germline, possibly due to a read error. The chain combines TRBV7-2 with TRBJ2-1; 8 bases map to TRBD2. The CDR3 runs to 15 residues. Germline V gene data show CDR1 as SGHTA and CDR2 as FQGNSA. CDR3 DNA sequence: TGTGCCAGCAGCTGGACTAGCTCATCCTACAATGAGCATTTCTTC. Translation: CASSWTSSSYNEHFF. Drawing the rest from reference TRBV7-2 and TRBJ2-1, the complete variable domain is GAGVSQSPSNKVTEKGKDVELRCDPISGHTALYWYRQSLGQGLEFLIYFQGNSAPDKSGLPSDRFSAERTGGSVSTLTIQRTQQEDSAVYLCASSWTSSSYNEHFFGPGTRLTVL.

V is TRBV3-1 and J is TRBJ2-1; 10 bases are a match to TRBD2. The CDR3 contains 17 residues. Trimming at V came to 2 bases and at J to 9 bases, leaving 13 bases not matched to a gene. Germline lookup yields CDR1 LGHDT and CDR2 YNNKEL (reference sequence). In DNA, the CDR3 is TGTGCCAGCAGCCAAAACCGTCCTAGCGGGAGTCTGGGTGAGCAGTTCTTC. Protein sequence: CASSQNRPSGSLGEQFF.

CDR3 DNA sequence: TGTGCCAGCACCCCCGGGGGTAGCGGGGGTGATGCCTACGAGCAGTACTTC. It encodes CASTPGGSGGDAYEQYF. The rearrangement links TRBV6-2 or TRBV6-3 to TRBJ2-7, with TRBD2 matching over 9 bases. The CDR3 is 17 amino acids. After removal of 7 bases from V and 2 bases from J, the junction contained 15 bases not matched to a gene. CDR1 MNHEY and CDR2 SVGEGT come from the germline V gene.

A few counts support this clonotype. The gene calls are TRBV13 and TRBJ2-7, with 7 positions matching TRBD1. CDR1 and CDR2 from the germline V gene are PRHDT and FYEKMQ (reference sequence). The CDR3 has 13 residues. With 5 bases clipped from V and 7 bases from J, the junction kept 8 bases outside the gene matches. The CDR3 DNA is TGTGCCAGCAGCCGACCACAGGGGCGGGAGCAGTACTTC. Protein sequence: CASSRPQGREQYF.

This clonotype has more than one count but fewer than ten. This rearrangement joins TRBV20-1 to TRBJ1-2, with 7 bases fitting TRBD1. Germline V gene data show CDR1 as DFQATT and CDR2 as SNEGSKA (reference sequence). This CDR3 region has 12 residues. The ends lost 6 bases at V and 7 bases at J; junction bases unmatched: 8. The CDR3 nucleotides are TGCAGTGCAAGGACAGGAGGGGTTGGCTACACCTTC. Translating it yields CSARTGGVGYTF.

V gene TRBV29-1 combines with J gene TRBJ2-7; 8 bases map to TRBD2. Unmatched junction bases numbered 13, after V lost 7 bases and J lost 2 bases. The V gene's germline CDR1 is SQVTM and CDR2 ANQGSEA. CDR3 length: 15 residues. The CDR3 protein is CSARLSGSRAYEQYF. The CDR3 nucleotides are TGCAGCGCCCGGCTCAGCGGGAGTCGGGCCTACGAGCAGTACTTC.

The sample holds a few counts of this clonotype. The chain recombines TRBV4-3 with TRBJ2-7, with D tentatively TRBD2 (5 bases). Trimming shortened V by 4 bases and J by 3 bases, and 19 bases separated the two germline ends. Germline assignment: CDR1 LGHNA and CDR2 YSLEER. The CDR3 runs to 16 residues. CDR3 sequence reads: CASSPTPGPGIYEQYF. CDR3 in DNA: TGCGCCAGCAGCCCAACCCCCGGGCCCGGGATCTACGAGCAGTACTTC.

This clonotype was counted at least ten times. The chain has TRBV29-1 and TRBJ2-5; D uncertain. Per the germline V gene, CDR1 is SQVTM and CDR2 is ANQGSEA. The V and J ends lost 5 bases and 1 base respectively, with 11 bases between them. The CDR3 sequence is 13 residues long. This CDR3 reads CSVSTWFQETQYF. Here the CDR3 DNA reads TGCAGCGTTTCCACATGGTTCCAAGAGACCCAGTACTTC.

In its sample, this clonotype was seen a few times. The chain recombines TRBV7-3 with TRBJ2-7; the match to TRBD2 covers 16 bases. Germline-derived CDR1 and CDR2 are SGHTA and FQGTGA. Trimming took 5 bases from V and 5 from J; bases not matched to a gene: 6. This CDR3 has 16 amino acids. The CDR3 nucleotides are TGTGCCAGCAGCCCAATGGGACTAGCGGGAGGGGACGAGCAGTACTTC. Translating it yields CASSPMGLAGGDEQYF.

The chain recombines TRBV28 with TRBJ1-5; 7 nucleotides match TRBD1. Germline values: CDR1 MDHEN, CDR2 SYDVKM. The CDR3 sequence is 14 residues long. The V and J ends lost 4 bases and 6 bases, in that order; junction bases with no gene match: 6. The CDR3 nucleotides read TGTGCCAGCAGTTCACAGGGGAAACCTCAGCCCCAGCATTTT. It encodes CASSSQGKPQPQHF.

This clonotype has a count of ten or more. V gene TRBV11-1 combines with J gene TRBJ2-2, with D perhaps TRBD2 (5 bases). Trimming left V 5 bases short and J 3 bases short, with 22 bases between. This CDR3 contains 18 residues. Per germline, CDR1 SGHAT and CDR2 FQDESV (reference sequence). The CDR3 DNA is TGTGCCAGCAGCCCGCAGTCTCCGGCTAGCTCAGACACCGGGGAGCTGTTTTTT. Translating gives CASSPQSPASSDTGELFF.

V is TRBV19 and J is TRBJ2-1; 8 nucleotides match TRBD2. In germline, CDR1 is LNHDA, CDR2 SQIVND (reference sequence). Trimming cost V 6 bases and J 7 bases; bases outside gene matches: 8. The CDR3 totals 14 residues. The CDR3 spells CASRRGLETNEQFF. Here the CDR3 DNA reads TGTGCCAGTAGGAGGGGACTAGAGACAAATGAGCAGTTCTTC.

This clonotype was counted a few times. The CDR3 sequence: CASRKDRGSNQPQHF. Written as DNA, the CDR3 is TGTGCCAGCAGAAAGGACAGGGGGAGCAATCAGCCCCAGCATTTT. V usage is TRBV27 and J usage is TRBJ1-5; 10 bases match TRBD1. The V and J ends lost 6 bases and 1 base, in that order; junction bases with no gene match: 3. The CDR3 covers 15 residues. Looked up from germline, CDR1 is MNHEY and CDR2 is SMNVEV (reference sequence).

This clonotype came up a few times. This chain links TRBV5-1 with TRBJ2-1; D may be TRBD2 (6 bases). V lost 1 base, J lost 4 bases, and 12 bases lay in between. CDR1 is SGHRS and CDR2 is YFSETQ in the germline V gene. The CDR3 spans 15 residues. The CDR3 here is CASSLQTEGYNEQFF. DNA for the CDR3: TGCGCCAGCAGCTTGCAAACGGAGGGATACAATGAGCAGTTCTTC.

The table lists this clonotype with a few counts. The rearrangement joins TRBV19 to TRBJ2-3; TRBD2 might be the D (6 bases). The CDR3 is made up of 16 amino acids. Trimming cost V 0 bases and J 2 bases, with 12 bases left between them. CDR1 and CDR2 (germline): LNHDA, SQIVND (reference sequence). The CDR3 sequence: CASSIEGGLTTDTQYF. The CDR3 bases are TGTGCCAGTAGTATAGAAGGAGGGCTTACCACAGATACGCAGTATTTT.

This clonotype was counted between two and nine times. The gene calls are TRBV20-1 and TRBJ2-1, with 7 bases fitting TRBD1. The ends lost 5 bases at V and 4 bases at J; junction bases unmatched: 11. This CDR3 comprises 15 residues. Germline assignment: CDR1 DFQATT and CDR2 SNEGSKA (reference sequence). CDR3 sequence (DNA): TGCAGTGCTCCCCTGACAGGGACCACTTACAATGAGCAGTTCTTC. Its translation is CSAPLTGTTYNEQFF.

This clonotype was seen more than once but under ten times. The rearrangement links TRBV2 to TRBJ2-1; D remains ambiguous. The germline CDR1 and CDR2 sequences are SNHLY and FYNNEI. The CDR3 spans 11 residues. Deletions cut 4 bases from V and 5 bases from J, with 3 bases between. This CDR3 is CASSADNEQFF. In DNA form, the CDR3 reads TGTGCCAGCAGTGCGGACAATGAGCAGTTCTTC.

V is TRBV7-9 and J is TRBJ2-7, with a weak D call TRBD2 (5 bases). CDR3 size: 13 residues. Germline CDR1 reads SEHNR; CDR2 reads FQNEAQ (reference sequence). V lost 2 bases, J lost 4 bases, and 9 bases lay in between. Here the CDR3 DNA reads TGTGCCAGCAGCTTACAGCCGGGGTACGAGCAGTACTTC. Its translation: CASSLQPGYEQYF. The whole variable domain, filled in from reference TRBV7-9 and TRBJ2-7, reads DTGVSQNPRHKITKRGQNVTFRCDPISEHNRLYWYRQTLGQGPEFLTYFQNEAQLEKSRLLSDRFSAERPKGSFSTLEIQRTEQGDSAMYLCASSLQPGYEQYFGPGTRLTVT.

There are a few counts of this clonotype. V gene TRBV2 combines with J gene TRBJ2-1, with D perhaps matching TRBD2 (6 bases). V lost 4 bases to trimming and J lost 2 bases, with 12 bases between them. This CDR3 contains 15 residues. CDR1 and CDR2 from the germline V gene are SNHLY and FYNNEI. CDR3 region: CASSAFGGTYNEQFF. CDR3 nucleotides: TGTGCCAGCAGTGCTTTTGGAGGGACCTACAATGAGCAGTTCTTC. The complete variable domain, with remaining parts taken from reference TRBV2 and TRBJ2-1, reads EPEVTQTPSHQVTQMGQEVILRCVPISNHLYFYWYRQILGQKVEFLVSFYNNEISEKSEIFDDQFSVERPDGSNFTLKIRSTKLEDSAMYFCASSAFGGTYNEQFFGPGTRLTVL.

This clonotype occurred a few times. V and J are TRBV5-1 and TRBJ2-1, with 8 bases that match TRBD2. The CDR3 loop spans 16 amino acids. The germline CDR1 and CDR2 sequences are SGHRS and YFSETQ. J was trimmed by 5 bases and V by 0 bases; bases with no gene match: 7. DNA for the CDR3: TGCGCCAGCAGCTTGGCCAGTAGCGGGGTCAACAATGAGCAGTTCTTC. Translated, it gives CASSLASSGVNNEQFF. Filled out from reference TRBV5-1 and TRBJ2-1, the complete variable domain reads KAGVTQTPRYLIKTRGQQVTLSCSPISGHRSVSWYQQTPGQGLQFLFEYFSETQRNKGNFPGRFSGRQFSNSRSEMNVSTLELGDSALYLCASSLASSGVNNEQFFGPGTRLTVL.

The V and J genes are TRBV24-1 and TRBJ1-5, with D possibly matching TRBD1 (5 bases). V was pared by 3 bases and J by 10 bases, with 9 bases between. This CDR3 is 12 amino acids long. Germline values: CDR1 KGHDR, CDR2 SFDVKD. The CDR3 loop reads CATSDGGEPQHF. CDR3 coding DNA: TGTGCCACCAGTGATGGGGGGGAACCCCAGCATTTT.

In this sample, this clonotype turned up a few times. The chain is built from TRBV19 and TRBJ2-1; a possible D gene is TRBD1 (5 bases). Germline CDR1 and CDR2: LNHDA and SQIVND (reference sequence). The V gene lost 7 bases and the J gene lost 4 bases, with 14 bases spanning the gap. This CDR3 region has 14 residues. CDR3 sequence reads: CASMKSQGYNEQFF. The CDR3 region has the DNA TGTGCCAGTATGAAGTCCCAGGGATACAATGAGCAGTTCTTC.

This clonotype was counted only a few times. The CDR3 spells CATSRGSDSGELFF. The CDR3 DNA follows: TGTGCCACCAGCAGAGGGTCGGATTCCGGGGAGCTGTTTTTT. The chain joins TRBV15 to TRBJ2-2; D unresolved. CDR1 is LNHNV and CDR2 is YYDKDF in the germline V gene (reference sequence). The ends were cut back, 1 base at V and 6 bases at J, with 9 bases in the middle. The CDR3 sequence is 14 residues long.